The entry that follows covers one T cell receptor (beta chain) sequence. V shed 6 bases, J shed 4 bases, and the junction held 7 bases outside the gene matches. The germline gives CDR1 SNHLY, CDR2 FYNNEI. The CDR3 extends over 15 amino acids. In the original processing: By means of reference gene primer amplification, nucleated cell counts were estimated. Data came from immunoSEQ multiplex PCR; TCRdb stores just in-frame clones and leaves some out. V and J calls and clone size are given by that table; D and trimming were obtained from the DNA. The sample shows 250,000 or so clones, just over 85% of them seen only once. These data belong to a study of blood T cell repertoires in COVID-19. Study overall: PBMCs, B-cell-depleted T cells, or T cells provided the cDNA or gDNA that made up the material.

The sequencing input was peripheral blood. This TCR came from a woman aged 25-40 years with active or convalescent COVID-19. This chain uses TRBV2 with TRBJ2-3; 10 nucleotides align to TRBD2. CDR3: CASRGSGGAADTQYF. The CDR3 DNA sequence: TGTGCCAGCAGAGGGAGCGGGGGGGCAGCAGATACGCAGTATTTT.